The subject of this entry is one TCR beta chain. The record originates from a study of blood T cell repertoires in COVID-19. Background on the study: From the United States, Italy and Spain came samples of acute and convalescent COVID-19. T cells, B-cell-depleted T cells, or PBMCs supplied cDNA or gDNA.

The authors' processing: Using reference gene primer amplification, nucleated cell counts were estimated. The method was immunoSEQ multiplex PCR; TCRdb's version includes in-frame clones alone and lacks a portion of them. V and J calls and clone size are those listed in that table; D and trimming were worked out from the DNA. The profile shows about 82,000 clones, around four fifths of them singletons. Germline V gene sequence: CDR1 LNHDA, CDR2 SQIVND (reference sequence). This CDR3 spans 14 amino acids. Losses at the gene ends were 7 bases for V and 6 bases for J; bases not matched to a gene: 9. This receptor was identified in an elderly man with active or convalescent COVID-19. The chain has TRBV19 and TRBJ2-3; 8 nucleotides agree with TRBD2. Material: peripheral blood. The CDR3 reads CASNRGGQADTQYF. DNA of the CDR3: TGTGCCAGTAATCGGGGGGGGCAAGCGGATACGCAGTATTTT.